This TCR beta chain was identified during a study of OX40 agonist ivuxolimab in advanced cancers. Across the study: Patients were treated with intravenous ivuxolimab, dosed at 0.01 to 10 mg/kg and infused every 2 weeks.

To note about this clone: Given a far larger clone just one base away, this is likely a sequencing read error.

This CDR3 contains 13 residues. Trimming took 1 base from V and 6 from J, leaving 7 bases between them. Germline values: CDR1 SGHVS, CDR2 FQNEAQ. Profiled with immunoSEQ multiplex PCR; TCRdb holds only in-frame clones, not every one. Of 12,000 to 15,000 clones detected, just under 80% appear once; the ten largest clones hold roughly 34%. The chain has TRBV7-8 and TRBJ1-5; D remains unclear. The TCR was taken from an adult with an advanced solid tumor such as melanoma, head and neck, liver or kidney cancer. The specimen was CD4+ or CD8+ T cells sorted from blood, collected in a trial of the OX40 agonist ivuxolimab. In nucleotides, the CDR3 is TGTGCCAGCAGCTTAGGGACGGGTCAGCCCCAGCATTTT. This encodes CASSLGTGQPQHF.